Here is one TCR beta chain with its context. Assay: immunoSEQ multiplex PCR; the TCRdb copy retains only in-frame clones and omits some. Of 260,000 or so clones listed, 80% to 90% were seen once; the top ten hold around 2.6%. This sample is part of a study of blood T cell repertoires in COVID-19. Across the study: Sites across the United States, Italy and Spain contributed samples from acute and convalescent COVID-19.

Germline CDR1 SGDLS, CDR2 YYNGEE. V was pared by 4 bases and J by 2 bases, with 10 bases between. This CDR3 is built from 14 residues. The study drew participants aged roughly 18 to 89 years from 24 US areas. In assigning cohorts, the study relied on participant-reported clinical history. The specimen sequenced was PBMCs or T cells enriched from blood (not recorded which). The V gene is TRBV9, the J gene TRBJ1-3, with D possibly TRBD1 on 5 matching bases. The clonotype was recovered from a woman aged 25 to 39 with acute COVID-19. The CDR3 here is CASSFGQAGNTIYF. In DNA form, the CDR3 reads TGTGCCAGCAGCTTCGGACAAGCTGGAAACACCATATATTTT.